The entry below gives a single T cell receptor (beta chain) sequence along with its context. The data stem from a study of blood T cell repertoires in COVID-19. The overall study: T cells, B-cell-depleted T cells, or PBMCs supplied cDNA or gDNA.

Here immunoSEQ multiplex PCR was the method, and the copy in TCRdb shows in-frame clones only, minus some. Of about 300,000 clones listed, 75% to 95% were seen once; the top ten hold 1.1%. CDR3 size: 15 residues. The germline V gene has CDR1 MNHEY and CDR2 SVGAGI. Trimming at V came to 5 bases and at J to 5 bases, leaving 7 bases not matched to a gene. The sequenced sample consisted of PBMCs or T cells enriched from blood (not recorded which). The clonotype was recovered from a woman in her twenties or thirties who had recovered from COVID-19. This sequence joins TRBV6-5 and TRBJ2-3; the match to TRBD1 covers 10 bases. The CDR3 loop reads CASSPTDRGRDTQYF. The CDR3, as DNA: TGTGCCAGCAGTCCGACAGACAGGGGGCGAGATACGCAGTATTTT.